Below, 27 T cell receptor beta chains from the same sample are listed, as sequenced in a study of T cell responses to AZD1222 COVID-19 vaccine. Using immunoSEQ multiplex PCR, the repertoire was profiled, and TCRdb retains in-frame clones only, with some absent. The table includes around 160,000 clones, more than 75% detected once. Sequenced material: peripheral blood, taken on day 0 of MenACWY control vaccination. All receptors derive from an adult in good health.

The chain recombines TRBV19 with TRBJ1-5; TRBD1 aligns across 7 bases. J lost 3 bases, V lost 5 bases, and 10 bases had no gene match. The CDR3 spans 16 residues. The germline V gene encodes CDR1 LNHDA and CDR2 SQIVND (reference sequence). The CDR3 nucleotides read TGTGCCAGTAGTCCACTCCGACAGGGTCTCAATCAGCCCCAGCATTTT. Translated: CASSPLRQGLNQPQHF.

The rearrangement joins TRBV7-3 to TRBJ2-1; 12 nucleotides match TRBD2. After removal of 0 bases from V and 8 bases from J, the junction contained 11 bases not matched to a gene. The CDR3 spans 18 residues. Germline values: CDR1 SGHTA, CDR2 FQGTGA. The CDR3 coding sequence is TGTGCCAGCAGCTTAACCGCTAGCGGGGGGGCCGATGGCGATGAGCAGTTCTTC. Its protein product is CASSLTASGGADGDEQFF. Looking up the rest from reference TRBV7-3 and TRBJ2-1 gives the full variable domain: GAGVSQTPSNKVTEKGKYVELRCDPISGHTALYWYRQSLGQGPEFLIYFQGTGAADDSGLPNDRFFAVRPEGSVSTLKIQRTERGDSAVYLCASSLTASGGADGDEQFFGPGTRLTVL.

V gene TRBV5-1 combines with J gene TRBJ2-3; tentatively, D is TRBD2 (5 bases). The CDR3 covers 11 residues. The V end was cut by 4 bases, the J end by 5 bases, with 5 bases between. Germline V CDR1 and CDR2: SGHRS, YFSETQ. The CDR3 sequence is CASSREDTQYF. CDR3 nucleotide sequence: TGCGCCAGCAGCCGGGAAGATACGCAGTATTTT.

The CDR3 nucleotides read TGTGCCAGCAGCGGGACTAGCGGGGATCACGAGACCCAGTACTTC. Protein product: CASSGTSGDHETQYF. The rearrangement links TRBV3-1 (or the pseudogene TRBV3-2) to TRBJ2-5; the match to TRBD2 covers 13 bases. Germline lookup yields CDR1 LGHDT and CDR2 YNNKEL (reference sequence). The CDR3 totals 15 residues. V was pared by 5 bases and J by 5 bases, with 5 bases of the junction left unmatched.

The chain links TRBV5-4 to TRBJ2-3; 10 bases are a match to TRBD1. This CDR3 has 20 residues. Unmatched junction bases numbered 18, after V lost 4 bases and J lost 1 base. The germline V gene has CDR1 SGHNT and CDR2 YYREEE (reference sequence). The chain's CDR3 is CASSLAPGTGVDEGTDTQYF. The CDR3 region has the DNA TGTGCCAGCAGCCTAGCTCCAGGGACAGGGGTCGACGAAGGCACAGATACGCAGTATTTT.

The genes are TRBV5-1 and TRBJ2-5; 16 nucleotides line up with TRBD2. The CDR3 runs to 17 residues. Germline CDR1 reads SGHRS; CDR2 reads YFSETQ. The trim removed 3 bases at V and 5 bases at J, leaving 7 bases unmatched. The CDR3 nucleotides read TGCGCCAGCAGCTCTGGGACTAGCGGGGGGGCCGGGGAGACCCAGTACTTC. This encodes CASSSGTSGGAGETQYF.

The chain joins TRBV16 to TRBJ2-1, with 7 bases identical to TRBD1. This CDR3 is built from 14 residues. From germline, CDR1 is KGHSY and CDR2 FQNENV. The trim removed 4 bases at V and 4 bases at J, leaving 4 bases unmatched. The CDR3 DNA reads TGTGCCAGCAGCCCACGGGACAGTTACAATGAGCAGTTCTTC. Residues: CASSPRDSYNEQFF.

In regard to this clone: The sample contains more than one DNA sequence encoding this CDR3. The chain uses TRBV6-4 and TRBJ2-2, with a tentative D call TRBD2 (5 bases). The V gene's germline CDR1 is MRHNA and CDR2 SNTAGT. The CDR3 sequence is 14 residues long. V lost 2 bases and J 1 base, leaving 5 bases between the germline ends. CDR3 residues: CASSDAGNTGELFF. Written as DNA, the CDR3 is TGTGCCAGCAGTGACGCGGGGAACACCGGGGAGCTGTTTTTT.

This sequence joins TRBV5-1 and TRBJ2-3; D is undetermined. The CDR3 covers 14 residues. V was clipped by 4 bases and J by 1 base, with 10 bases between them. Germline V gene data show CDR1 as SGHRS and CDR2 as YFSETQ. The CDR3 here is CASSDHSGTDTQYF. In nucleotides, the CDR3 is TGCGCCAGCAGCGACCATTCGGGCACAGATACGCAGTATTTT.

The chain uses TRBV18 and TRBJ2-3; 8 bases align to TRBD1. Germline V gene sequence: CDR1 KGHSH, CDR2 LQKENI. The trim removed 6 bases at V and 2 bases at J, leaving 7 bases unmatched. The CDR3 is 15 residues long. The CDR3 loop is CASSTRQGSTDTQYF. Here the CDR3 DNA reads TGTGCCAGCTCGACTAGACAGGGGTCCACAGATACGCAGTATTTT.

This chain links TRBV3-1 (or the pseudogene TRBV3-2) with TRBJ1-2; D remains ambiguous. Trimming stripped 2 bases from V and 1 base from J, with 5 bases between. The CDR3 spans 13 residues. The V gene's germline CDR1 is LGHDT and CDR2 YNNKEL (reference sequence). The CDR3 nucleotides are TGTGCCAGCAGCCAACACAGTAACTATGGCTACACCTTC. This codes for CASSQHSNYGYTF.

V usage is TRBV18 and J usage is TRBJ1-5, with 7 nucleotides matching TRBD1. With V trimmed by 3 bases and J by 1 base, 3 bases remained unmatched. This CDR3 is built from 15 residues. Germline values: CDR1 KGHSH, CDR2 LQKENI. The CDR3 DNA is TGTGCCAGCTCACCGACAGGGCAGAGCAATCAGCCCCAGCATTTT. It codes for CASSPTGQSNQPQHF.

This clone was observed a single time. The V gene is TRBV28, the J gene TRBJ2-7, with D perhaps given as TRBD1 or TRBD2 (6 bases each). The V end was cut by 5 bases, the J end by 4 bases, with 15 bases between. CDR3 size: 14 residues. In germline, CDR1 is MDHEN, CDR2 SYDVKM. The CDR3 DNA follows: TGTGCCAGCAGTGGAGGGGGGCTCACGTACGAGCAGTACGTC. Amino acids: CASSGGGLTYEQYV.

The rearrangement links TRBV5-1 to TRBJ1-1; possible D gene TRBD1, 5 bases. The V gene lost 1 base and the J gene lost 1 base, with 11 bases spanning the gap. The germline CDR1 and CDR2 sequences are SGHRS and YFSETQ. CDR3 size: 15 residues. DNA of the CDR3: TGCGCCAGCAGCTTGACAGGTGGGCCGAACACTGAAGCTTTCTTT. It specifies CASSLTGGPNTEAFF.

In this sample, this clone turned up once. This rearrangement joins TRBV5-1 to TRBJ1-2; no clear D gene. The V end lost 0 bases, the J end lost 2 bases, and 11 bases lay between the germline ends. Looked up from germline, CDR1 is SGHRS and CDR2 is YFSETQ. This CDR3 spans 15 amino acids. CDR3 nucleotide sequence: TGCGCCAGCAGCTTGGCCCCTAATGCCAACTATGGCTACACCTTC. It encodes CASSLAPNANYGYTF.

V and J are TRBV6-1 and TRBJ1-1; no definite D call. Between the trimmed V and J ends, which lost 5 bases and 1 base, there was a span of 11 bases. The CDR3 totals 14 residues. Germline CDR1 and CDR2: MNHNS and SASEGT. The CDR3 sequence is CASSQNQKNTEAFF. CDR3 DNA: TGTGCCAGCAGTCAAAACCAGAAGAACACTGAAGCTTTCTTT.

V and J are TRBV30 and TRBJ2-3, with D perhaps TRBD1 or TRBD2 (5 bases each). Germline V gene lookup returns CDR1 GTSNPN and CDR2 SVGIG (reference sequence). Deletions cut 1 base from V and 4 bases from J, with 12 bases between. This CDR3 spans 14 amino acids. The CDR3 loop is CAWSDSGQSDTQYF. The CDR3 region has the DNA TGTGCCTGGAGTGATTCGGGGCAGTCAGATACGCAGTATTTT. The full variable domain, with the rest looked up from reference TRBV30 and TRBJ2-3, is SQTIHQWPATLVQPVGSPLSLECTVEGTSNPNLYWYRQAAGRGLQLLFYSVGIGQISSEVPQNLSASRPQDRQFILSSKKLLLSDSGFYLCAWSDSGQSDTQYFGPGTRLTVL.

CDR3 loop: CASSLTLNNEQFF. The CDR3 DNA reads TGCGCCAGCAGCTTGACCCTAAACAATGAGCAGTTCTTC. The chain carries TRBV5-1 and TRBJ2-1; D call uncertain. Germline CDR1 is SGHRS and CDR2 is YFSETQ. V lost 1 base and J lost 5, with 7 bases in between. The CDR3 spans 13 residues.

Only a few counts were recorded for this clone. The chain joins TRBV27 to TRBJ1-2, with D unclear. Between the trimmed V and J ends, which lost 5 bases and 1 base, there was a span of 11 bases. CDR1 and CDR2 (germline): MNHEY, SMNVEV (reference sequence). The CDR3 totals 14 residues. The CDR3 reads CASSPWALNYGYTF. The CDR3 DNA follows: TGTGCCAGCAGTCCATGGGCCCTTAACTATGGCTACACCTTC.

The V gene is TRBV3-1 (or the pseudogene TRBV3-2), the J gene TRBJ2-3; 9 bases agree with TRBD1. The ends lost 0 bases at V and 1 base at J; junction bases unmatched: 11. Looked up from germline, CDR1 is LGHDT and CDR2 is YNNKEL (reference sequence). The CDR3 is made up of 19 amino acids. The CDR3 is CASSQESSFTGGGTDTQYF. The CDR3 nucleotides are TGTGCCAGCAGCCAAGAATCCTCATTCACAGGGGGCGGCACAGATACGCAGTATTTT.

CDR3 sequence: CASSYSGGGNTEAFF. CDR3 DNA sequence: TGTGCCAGCAGTTACTCTGGGGGGGGGAACACTGAAGCTTTCTTT. The chain is built from TRBV6-5 and TRBJ1-1, with a weak D call TRBD1 (5 bases). V lost 0 bases to trimming and J lost 1 base, with 9 bases between them. The CDR3 covers 15 residues. From germline, CDR1 is MNHEY and CDR2 SVGAGI.

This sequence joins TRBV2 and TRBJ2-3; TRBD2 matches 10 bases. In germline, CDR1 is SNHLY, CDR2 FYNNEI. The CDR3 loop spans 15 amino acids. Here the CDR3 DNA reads TGTGCAAGCCTCGCTAGCGGGGGTGGGACAGATACGCAGTATTTT. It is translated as CASLASGGGTDTQYF.

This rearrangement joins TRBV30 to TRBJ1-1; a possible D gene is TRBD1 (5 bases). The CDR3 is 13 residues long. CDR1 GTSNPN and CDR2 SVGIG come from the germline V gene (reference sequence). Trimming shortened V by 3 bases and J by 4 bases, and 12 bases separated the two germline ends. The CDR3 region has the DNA TGTGCCTGGAGAAAGGGACCGCTCACTGAAGCTTTCTTT. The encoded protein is CAWRKGPLTEAFF.

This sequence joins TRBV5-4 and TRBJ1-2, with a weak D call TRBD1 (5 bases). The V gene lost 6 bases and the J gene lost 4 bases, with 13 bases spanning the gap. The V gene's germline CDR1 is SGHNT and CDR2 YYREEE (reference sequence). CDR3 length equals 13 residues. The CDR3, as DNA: TGTGCCAGCAACAATCCTGGGGGCTATGGCTACACCTTC. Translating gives CASNNPGGYGYTF.

As DNA, the CDR3 is TGTGCCAGCAGTTCGCGGCCCCGGTTGACTAATCCCTATAATTCACCCCTCCACTTT. Its translation is CASSSRPRLTNPYNSPLHF. The rearrangement joins TRBV28 to TRBJ1-6; no clear D gene. Germline V gives CDR1 MDHEN, CDR2 SYDVKM. The CDR3 is 19 amino acids. Trimming pared 4 bases from V and 2 bases from J, leaving 21 bases between.

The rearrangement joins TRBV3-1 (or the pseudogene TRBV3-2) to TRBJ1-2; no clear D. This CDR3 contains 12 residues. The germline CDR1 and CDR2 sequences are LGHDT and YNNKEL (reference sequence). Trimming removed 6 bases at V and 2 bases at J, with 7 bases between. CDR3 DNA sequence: TGTGCCAGCAGTGGGAGGAACTATGGCTACACCTTC. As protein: CASSGRNYGYTF.

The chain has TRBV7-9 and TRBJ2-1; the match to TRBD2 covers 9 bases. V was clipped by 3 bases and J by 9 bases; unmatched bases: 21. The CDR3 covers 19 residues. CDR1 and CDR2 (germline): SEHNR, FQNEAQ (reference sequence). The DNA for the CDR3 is TGTGCCAGCAGCTTGGGGTCTACTATCCGGGTAGCGGGGGCGGGTGAGCAGTTCTTC. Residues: CASSLGSTIRVAGAGEQFF. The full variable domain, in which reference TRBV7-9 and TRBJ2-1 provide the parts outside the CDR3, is DTGVSQNPRHKITKRGQNVTFRCDPISEHNRLYWYRQTLGQGPEFLTYFQNEAQLEKSRLLSDRFSAERPKGSFSTLEIQRTEQGDSAMYLCASSLGSTIRVAGAGEQFFGPGTRLTVL.